This T cell receptor (beta chain) was observed in a study of blood T cell repertoires in COVID-19. The CDR3 runs to 13 residues. The V end lost 1 base, the J end lost 9 bases, and 10 bases lay between the germline ends. The germline CDR1 and CDR2 sequences are SGHVS and FQNEAQ. Authors' analysis steps: Amplification of reference gene primers provided the estimated nucleated cell counts. The repertoire was sequenced with immunoSEQ multiplex PCR; TCRdb's copy has only in-frame clones and lacks some. The DNA was the basis for D and trimming; V, J and clone size are from that table. The table lists some 250,000 clones, about 80% of them singletons.

The receptor's source is a woman of 80 years or more with acute or convalescent COVID-19. The sample comprised peripheral blood. The rearrangement links TRBV7-8 to TRBJ1-5, with unresolved D. For the CDR3, the DNA is TGTGCCAGCAGCTTAGGGGAGCTCATGCCCCAGCATTTT. This encodes CASSLGELMPQHF.